Listed below are T cell receptor beta chains from one sample, sequenced in a study of CD8+CD57+ T cells in acquired aplastic anemia. Using its own MiXCR run on the reads, TCRdb lists one record per CDR3 protein. The top ten clones hold 1.3% of a sample with roughly 280,000 distinct CDR3 sequences, roughly 59% of them seen once. Sequenced: sorted CD4+, CD8+, or CD8+CD57+ T cells (not recorded which) from PBMCs. These receptors were obtained from a human donor with aplastic anemia. Both conserved end residues are part of each CDR3. The D gene is left open where the match is weak. Not every row has a clone size; where given, it reads once, few, many or a size class.

cdr3_aa	cdr3_nt	v_call	d_call	j_call	clone_size
CATSGPLAGPYFF	TGTGCCACCAGTGGCCCGTTAGCGGGACCTTATTTCTTC	TRBV24-1	TRBD2	TRBJ2-1	.
CASSSGQGFTEAFF	TGTGCCAGCAGCTCGGGACAGGGTTTCACTGAAGCTTTCTTT	TRBV7-8	TRBD1	TRBJ1-1	.
CASSTANEQYF	TGTGCCAGCAGTACAGCTAACGAGCAGTACTTC	TRBV6-6	.	TRBJ2-7	many
CASSFRGAYEQYF	TGTGCCAGCAGCTTTCGGGGTGCCTACGAGCAGTACTTC	TRBV9	.	TRBJ2-7	.
CATSRDWPNQQFF	TGTGCCACCAGCAGAGATTGGCCCAATCAGCAGTTCTTC	TRBV15	.	TRBJ2-1	.
CASSGGARAAGELFF	TGCGCCAGCAGTGGGGGGGCTAGGGCTGCCGGGGAGCTGTTTTTT	TRBV10-2	.	TRBJ2-2	.
CASSVGRGGNTIYF	TGTGCCAGCAGCGTCGGCCGAGGTGGAAACACCATATATTTT	TRBV9	.	TRBJ1-3	.
CATSDSGQHTGELFF	TGTGCCACCAGTGATTCGGGACAGCACACCGGGGAGCTGTTTTTT	TRBV24-1	TRBD1	TRBJ2-2	few
CASRSAGSYEQYF	TGCGCCAGCAGGTCGGCAGGGTCCTACGAGCAGTACTTC	TRBV5-1	.	TRBJ2-7	.
CASSEYREEKLFF	TGTGCCAGCAGTGAATATCGTGAAGAAAAACTGTTTTTT	TRBV25-1	.	TRBJ1-4	many
CASSLAYGQGGNTIYF	TGCGCCAGCAGCTTGGCCTACGGACAGGGTGGAAACACCATATATTTT	TRBV5-1	TRBD1	TRBJ1-3	.
CASSLFVGQGRTSYNEQFF	TGTGCCAGCAGCTTATTTGTGGGACAGGGGAGAACCTCCTACAATGAGCAGTTCTTC	TRBV7-9	TRBD1	TRBJ2-1	.